In this sample, the clone carrying this T cell receptor (beta chain) turned up once. What it binds is not known. This record belongs to a study of OX40 agonist ivuxolimab in advanced cancers. This CDR3 has 15 amino acids. CDR1 is MNHNS and CDR2 is SASEGT in the germline V gene. The V and J ends lost 7 bases and 3 bases respectively, with 16 bases between them. Method: immunoSEQ multiplex PCR; TCRdb's copy keeps in-frame clones and lacks some. The data contain about 34,000 clones, 85% to 95% of them seen just once; the ten biggest clones take up around 3.9%. Points from the study as a whole: Clonal expansion among partial responders at 0.1-3.0 mg/kg ranked near the lowest.

The chain combines TRBV6-1 with TRBJ1-5, with D possibly TRBD1 on 5 matching bases. The sample here was CD4+ or CD8+ T cells sorted from blood, taken in a trial of the OX40 agonist ivuxolimab. This sequence originates from an adult with an advanced solid tumor such as melanoma, head and neck, liver or kidney cancer. CDR3: CASTPEGLPNQPQHF. For the CDR3, the DNA is TGTGCCAGCACCCCAGAGGGGCTCCCCAATCAGCCCCAGCATTTT.